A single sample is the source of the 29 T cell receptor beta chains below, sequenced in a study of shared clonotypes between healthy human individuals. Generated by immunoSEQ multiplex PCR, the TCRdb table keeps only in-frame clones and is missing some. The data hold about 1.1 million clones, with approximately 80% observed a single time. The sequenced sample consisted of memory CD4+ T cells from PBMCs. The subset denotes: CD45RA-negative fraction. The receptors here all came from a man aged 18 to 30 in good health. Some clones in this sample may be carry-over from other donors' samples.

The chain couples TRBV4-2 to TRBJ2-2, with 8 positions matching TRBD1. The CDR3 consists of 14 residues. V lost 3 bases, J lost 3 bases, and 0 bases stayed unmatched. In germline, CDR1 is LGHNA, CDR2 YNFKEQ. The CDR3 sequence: CASSQGQDTGELFF. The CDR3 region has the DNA TGTGCCAGCAGCCAGGGACAGGACACCGGGGAGCTGTTTTTT.

The CDR3 DNA reads as TGCGCCAGCAGCCAATCGTTTTTTCGTACGGCTAGCGGCTACAATGAGCAGTTCTTC. The encoded protein is CASSQSFFRTASGYNEQFF. The chain is built from TRBV4-1 and TRBJ2-1; 7 bases map to TRBD2. Germline V gene sequence: CDR1 MGHRA, CDR2 YSYEKL. The V gene end was trimmed by 2 bases and the J gene end by 3 bases; junction bases not matched to a gene: 16. This CDR3 spans 19 amino acids.

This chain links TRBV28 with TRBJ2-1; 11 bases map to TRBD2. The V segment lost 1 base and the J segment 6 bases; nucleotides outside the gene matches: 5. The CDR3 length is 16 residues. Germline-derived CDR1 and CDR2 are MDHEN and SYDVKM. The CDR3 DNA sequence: TGTGCCAGCAGTTTATCCCGCCTAGCGGGAGGCAATGAGCAGTTCTTC. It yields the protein CASSLSRLAGGNEQFF. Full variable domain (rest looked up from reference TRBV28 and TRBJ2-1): DVKVTQSSRYLVKRTGEKVFLECVQDMDHENMFWYRQDPGLGLRLIYFSYDVKMKEKGDIPEGYSVSREKKERFSLILESASTNQTSMYLCASSLSRLAGGNEQFFGPGTRLTVL.

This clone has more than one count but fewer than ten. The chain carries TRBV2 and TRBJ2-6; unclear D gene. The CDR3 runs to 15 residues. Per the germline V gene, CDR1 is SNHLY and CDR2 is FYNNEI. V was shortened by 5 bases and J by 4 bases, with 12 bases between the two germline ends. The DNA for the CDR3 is TGTGCCAGCAGTCGACACCTGGGAGGGGCCAACGTCCTGACTTTC. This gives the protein CASSRHLGGANVLTF.

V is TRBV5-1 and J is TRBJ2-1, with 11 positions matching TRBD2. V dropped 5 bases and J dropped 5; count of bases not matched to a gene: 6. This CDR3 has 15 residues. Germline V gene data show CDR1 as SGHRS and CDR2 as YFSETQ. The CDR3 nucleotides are TGCGCCAGCAGGGTAGCGGGAGGGCCAAACAATGAGCAGTTCTTC. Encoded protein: CASRVAGGPNNEQFF.

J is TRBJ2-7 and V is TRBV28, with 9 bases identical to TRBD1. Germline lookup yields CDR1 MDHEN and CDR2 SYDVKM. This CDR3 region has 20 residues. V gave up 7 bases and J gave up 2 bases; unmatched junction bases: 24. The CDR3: CASIPHYSNLGTGTAYEQYF. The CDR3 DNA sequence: TGTGCCAGCATTCCCCATTACTCGAATCTTGGGACAGGGACCGCCTACGAGCAGTACTTC.

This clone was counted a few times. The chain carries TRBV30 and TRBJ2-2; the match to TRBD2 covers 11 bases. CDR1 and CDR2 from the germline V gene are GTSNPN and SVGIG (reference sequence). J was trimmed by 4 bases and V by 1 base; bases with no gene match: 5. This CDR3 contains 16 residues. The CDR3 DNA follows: TGTGCCTGGAGTGAAGGGACTAGCGGTACCACCGGGGAGCTGTTTTTT. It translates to CAWSEGTSGTTGELFF. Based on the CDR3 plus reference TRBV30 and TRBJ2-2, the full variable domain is SQTIHQWPATLVQPVGSPLSLECTVEGTSNPNLYWYRQAAGRGLQLLFYSVGIGQISSEVPQNLSASRPQDRQFILSSKKLLLSDSGFYLCAWSEGTSGTTGELFFGEGSRLTVL.

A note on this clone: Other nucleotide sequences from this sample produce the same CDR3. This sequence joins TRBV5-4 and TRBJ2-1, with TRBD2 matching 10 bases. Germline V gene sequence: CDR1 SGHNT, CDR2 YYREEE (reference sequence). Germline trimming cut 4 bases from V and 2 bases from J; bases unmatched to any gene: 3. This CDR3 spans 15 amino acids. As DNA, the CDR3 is TGTGCCAGCAGCACGGGGACTAGCGCCTACAATGAGCAGTTCTTC. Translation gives CASSTGTSAYNEQFF.

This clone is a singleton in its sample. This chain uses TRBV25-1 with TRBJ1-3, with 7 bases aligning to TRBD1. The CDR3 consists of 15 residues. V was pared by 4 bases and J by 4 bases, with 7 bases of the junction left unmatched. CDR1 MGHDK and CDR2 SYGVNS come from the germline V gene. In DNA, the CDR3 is TGTGCCAGCAGTGCGCTACAGGGGTGGGGAAACACCATATATTTT. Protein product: CASSALQGWGNTIYF.

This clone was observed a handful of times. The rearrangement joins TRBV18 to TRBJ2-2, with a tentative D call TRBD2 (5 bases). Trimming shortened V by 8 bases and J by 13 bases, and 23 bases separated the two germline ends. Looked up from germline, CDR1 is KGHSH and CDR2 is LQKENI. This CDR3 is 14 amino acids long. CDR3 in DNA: TGTGCCAGCACTCGTTCAAGAGAAGACGGAGGGCTGTTTTTT. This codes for CASTRSREDGGLFF.

This CDR3 is CASTRKGGRDTGELFF. DNA of the CDR3: TGTGCCAGCACCCGAAAAGGGGGGCGCGACACCGGGGAGCTGTTTTTT. This chain connects TRBV7-9 to TRBJ2-2; D possibly matches TRBD1 or TRBD2 (6 bases each). Germline loops: CDR1 SEHNR, CDR2 FQNEAQ (reference sequence). Trimming pared 7 bases from V and 3 bases from J, leaving 18 bases between. The CDR3 totals 16 residues.

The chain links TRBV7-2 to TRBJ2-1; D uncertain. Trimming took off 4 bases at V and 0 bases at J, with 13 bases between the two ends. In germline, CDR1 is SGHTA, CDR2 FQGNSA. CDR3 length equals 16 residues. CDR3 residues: CASSYPPLSSYNEQFF. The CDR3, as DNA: TGTGCCAGCAGCTATCCTCCCCTGAGCTCCTACAATGAGCAGTTCTTC. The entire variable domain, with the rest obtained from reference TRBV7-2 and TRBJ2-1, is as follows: GAGVSQSPSNKVTEKGKDVELRCDPISGHTALYWYRQSLGQGLEFLIYFQGNSAPDKSGLPSDRFSAERTGGSVSTLTIQRTQQEDSAVYLCASSYPPLSSYNEQFFGPGTRLTVL.

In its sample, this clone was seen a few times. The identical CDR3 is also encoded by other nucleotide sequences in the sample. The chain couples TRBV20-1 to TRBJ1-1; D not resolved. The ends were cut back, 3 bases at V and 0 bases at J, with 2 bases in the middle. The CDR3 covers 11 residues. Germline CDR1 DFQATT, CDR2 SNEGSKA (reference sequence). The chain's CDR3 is CSARMNTEAFF. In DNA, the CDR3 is TGCAGTGCTAGGATGAACACTGAAGCTTTCTTT.

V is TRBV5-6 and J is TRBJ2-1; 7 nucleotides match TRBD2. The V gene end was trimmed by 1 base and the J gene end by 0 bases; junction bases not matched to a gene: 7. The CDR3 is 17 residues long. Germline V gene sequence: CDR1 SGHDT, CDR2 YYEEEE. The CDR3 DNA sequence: TGTGCCAGCAGCTTGAGTTACGGGAGGAGCTCCTACAATGAGCAGTTCTTC. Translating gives CASSLSYGRSSYNEQFF. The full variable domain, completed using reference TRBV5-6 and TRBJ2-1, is DAGVTQSPTHLIKTRGQQVTLRCSPKSGHDTVSWYQQALGQGPQFIFQYYEEEERQRGNFPDRFSGHQFPNYSSELNVNALLLGDSALYLCASSLSYGRSSYNEQFFGPGTRLTVL.

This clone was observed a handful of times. CDR3 sequence reads: CASSQDSGIPDTGELFF. In nucleotides, the CDR3 is TGCGCCAGCAGCCAAGATTCCGGGATCCCGGACACCGGGGAGCTGTTTTTT. The rearrangement joins TRBV4-3 to TRBJ2-2; D may be TRBD2 (5 bases). CDR1 is LGHNA and CDR2 is YSLEER in the germline V gene. This CDR3 is 17 amino acids long. V shed 0 bases and J shed 3 bases, with 14 bases lying between them.

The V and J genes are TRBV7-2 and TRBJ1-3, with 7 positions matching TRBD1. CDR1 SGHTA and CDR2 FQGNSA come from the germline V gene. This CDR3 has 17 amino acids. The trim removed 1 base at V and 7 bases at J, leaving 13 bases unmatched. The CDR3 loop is CASSLDSLGQRGNTIYF. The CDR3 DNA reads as TGTGCCAGCAGCTTAGATTCTCTGGGACAGAGAGGGAACACCATATATTTT.

CDR3 amino acids: CASNSGRAEETQYF. Written as DNA, the CDR3 is TGTGCCAGTAATAGCGGGAGGGCCGAGGAGACCCAGTACTTC. V usage is TRBV19 and J usage is TRBJ2-5, with TRBD2 matching over 11 bases. Germline-derived CDR1 and CDR2 are LNHDA and SQIVND (reference sequence). The J segment lost 5 bases and the V segment lost 7 bases, leaving 6 bases of the junction unmatched. This CDR3 spans 14 amino acids.

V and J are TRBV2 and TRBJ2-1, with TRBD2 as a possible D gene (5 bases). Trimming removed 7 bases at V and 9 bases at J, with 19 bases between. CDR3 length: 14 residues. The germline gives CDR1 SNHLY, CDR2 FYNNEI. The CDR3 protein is CASTEITPRGEQFF. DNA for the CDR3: TGTGCCAGCACCGAGATTACCCCTCGGGGTGAGCAGTTCTTC.

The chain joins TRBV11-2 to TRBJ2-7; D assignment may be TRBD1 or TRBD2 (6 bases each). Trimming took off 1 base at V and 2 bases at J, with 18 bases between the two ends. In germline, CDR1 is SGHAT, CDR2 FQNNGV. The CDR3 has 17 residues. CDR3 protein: CASSLVGGGGRTYEQYF. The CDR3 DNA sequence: TGTGCCAGCAGCTTAGTAGGAGGAGGGGGACGTACCTACGAGCAGTACTTC.

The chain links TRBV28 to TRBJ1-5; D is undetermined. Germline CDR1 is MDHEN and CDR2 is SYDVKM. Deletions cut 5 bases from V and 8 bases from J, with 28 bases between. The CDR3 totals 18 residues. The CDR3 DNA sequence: TGTGCCAGCAGTCCCAAATTCTTATACGCCGGGGTTTATGAGCCCCAGCATTTT. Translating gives CASSPKFLYAGVYEPQHF. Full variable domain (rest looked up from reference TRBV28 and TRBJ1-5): DVKVTQSSRYLVKRTGEKVFLECVQDMDHENMFWYRQDPGLGLRLIYFSYDVKMKEKGDIPEGYSVSREKKERFSLILESASTNQTSMYLCASSPKFLYAGVYEPQHFGDGTRLSIL.

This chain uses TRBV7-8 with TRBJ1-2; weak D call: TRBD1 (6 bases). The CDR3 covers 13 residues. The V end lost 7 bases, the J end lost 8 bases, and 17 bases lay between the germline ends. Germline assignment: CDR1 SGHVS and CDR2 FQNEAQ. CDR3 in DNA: TGTGCCAGCACCCTCGCGGCAGGGGAGGGCTACACCTTC. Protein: CASTLAAGEGYTF.

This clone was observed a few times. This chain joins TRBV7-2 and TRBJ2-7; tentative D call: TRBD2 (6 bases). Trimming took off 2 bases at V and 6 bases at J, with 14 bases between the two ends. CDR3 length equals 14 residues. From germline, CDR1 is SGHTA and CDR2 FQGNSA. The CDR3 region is CASSLKRSGGEQYF. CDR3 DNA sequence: TGTGCCAGCAGCTTAAAGCGTAGCGGTGGCGAGCAGTACTTC. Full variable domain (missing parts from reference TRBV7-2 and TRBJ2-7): GAGVSQSPSNKVTEKGKDVELRCDPISGHTALYWYRQSLGQGLEFLIYFQGNSAPDKSGLPSDRFSAERTGGSVSTLTIQRTQQEDSAVYLCASSLKRSGGEQYFGPGTRLTVT.

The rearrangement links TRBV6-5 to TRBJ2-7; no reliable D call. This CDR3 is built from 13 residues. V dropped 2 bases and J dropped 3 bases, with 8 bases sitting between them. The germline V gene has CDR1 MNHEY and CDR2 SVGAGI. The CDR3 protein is CASSYSPNYEQYF. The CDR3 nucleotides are TGTGCCAGCAGTTACAGTCCGAACTACGAGCAGTACTTC.

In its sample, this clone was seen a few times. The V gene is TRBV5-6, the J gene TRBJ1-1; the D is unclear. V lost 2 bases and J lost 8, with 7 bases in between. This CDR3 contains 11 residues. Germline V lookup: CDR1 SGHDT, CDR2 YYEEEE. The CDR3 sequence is CASSFLEEAFF. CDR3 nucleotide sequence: TGTGCCAGCAGCTTCTTGGAAGAAGCTTTCTTT.

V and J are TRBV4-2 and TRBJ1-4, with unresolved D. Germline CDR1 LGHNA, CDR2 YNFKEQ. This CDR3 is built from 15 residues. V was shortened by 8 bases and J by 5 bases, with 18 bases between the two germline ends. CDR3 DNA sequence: TGTGCCAGCGGTCCCAGGTCGACTCAAAATGAAAAACTGTTTTTT. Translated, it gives CASGPRSTQNEKLFF.

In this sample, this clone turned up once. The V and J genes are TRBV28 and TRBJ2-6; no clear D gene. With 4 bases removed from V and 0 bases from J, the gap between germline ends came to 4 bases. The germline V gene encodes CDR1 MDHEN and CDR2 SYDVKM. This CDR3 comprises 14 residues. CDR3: CASSYDSGANVLTF. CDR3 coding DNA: TGTGCCAGCAGTTATGACTCTGGGGCCAACGTCCTGACTTTC.

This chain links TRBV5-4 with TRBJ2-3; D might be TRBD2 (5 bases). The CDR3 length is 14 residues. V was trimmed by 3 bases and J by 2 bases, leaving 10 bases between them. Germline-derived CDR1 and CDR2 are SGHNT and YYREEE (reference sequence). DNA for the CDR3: TGTGCCAGCAGCTCCGGACTTTCCACAGATACGCAGTATTTT. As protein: CASSSGLSTDTQYF.

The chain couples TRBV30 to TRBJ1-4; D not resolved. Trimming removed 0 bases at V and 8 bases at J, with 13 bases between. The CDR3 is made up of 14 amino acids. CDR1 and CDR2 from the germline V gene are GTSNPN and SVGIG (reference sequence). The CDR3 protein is CAWSVRSMREKLFF. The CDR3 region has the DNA TGTGCCTGGAGTGTACGGTCCATGAGGGAAAAACTGTTTTTT.

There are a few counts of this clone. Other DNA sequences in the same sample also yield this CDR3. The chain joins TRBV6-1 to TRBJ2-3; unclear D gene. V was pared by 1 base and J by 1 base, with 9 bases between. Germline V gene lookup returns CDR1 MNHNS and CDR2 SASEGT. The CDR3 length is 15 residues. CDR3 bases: TGTGCCAGCAGTGAAGTAGGTAGGGGCACAGATACGCAGTATTTT. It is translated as CASSEVGRGTDTQYF.